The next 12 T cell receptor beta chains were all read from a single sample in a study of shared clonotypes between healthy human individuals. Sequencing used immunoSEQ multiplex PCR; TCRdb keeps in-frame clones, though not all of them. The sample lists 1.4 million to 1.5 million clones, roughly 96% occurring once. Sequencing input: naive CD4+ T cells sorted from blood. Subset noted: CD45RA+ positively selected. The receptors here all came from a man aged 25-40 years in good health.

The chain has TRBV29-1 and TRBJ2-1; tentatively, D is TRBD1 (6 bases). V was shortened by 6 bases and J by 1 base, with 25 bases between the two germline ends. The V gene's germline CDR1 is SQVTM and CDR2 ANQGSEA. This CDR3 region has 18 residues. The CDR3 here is CSVKGVPGSAKSYNEQFF. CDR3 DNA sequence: TGCAGCGTCAAGGGGGTACCGGGTAGCGCCAAGTCCTACAATGAGCAGTTCTTC.

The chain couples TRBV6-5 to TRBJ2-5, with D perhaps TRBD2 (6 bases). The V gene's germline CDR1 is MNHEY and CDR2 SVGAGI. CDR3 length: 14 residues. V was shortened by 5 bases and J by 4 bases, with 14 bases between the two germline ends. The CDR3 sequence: CASSPDGGLETQYF. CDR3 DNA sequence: TGTGCCAGCAGTCCGGACGGGGGTTTAGAGACCCAGTACTTC.

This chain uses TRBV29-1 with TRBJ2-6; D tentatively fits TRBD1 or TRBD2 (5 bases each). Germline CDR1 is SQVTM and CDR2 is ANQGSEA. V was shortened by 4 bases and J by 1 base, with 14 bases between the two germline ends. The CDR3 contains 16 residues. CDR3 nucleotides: TGCAGCGTTGTTGGTGGGGGTAGTTCTGGGGCCAACGTCCTGACTTTC. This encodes CSVVGGGSSGANVLTF.

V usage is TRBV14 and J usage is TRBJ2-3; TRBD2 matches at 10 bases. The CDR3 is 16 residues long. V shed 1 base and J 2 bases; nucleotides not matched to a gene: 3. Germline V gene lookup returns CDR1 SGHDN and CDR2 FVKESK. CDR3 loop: CASSQVAGGYTDTQYF. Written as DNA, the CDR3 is TGTGCCAGCAGCCAAGTAGCGGGAGGATACACAGATACGCAGTATTTT.

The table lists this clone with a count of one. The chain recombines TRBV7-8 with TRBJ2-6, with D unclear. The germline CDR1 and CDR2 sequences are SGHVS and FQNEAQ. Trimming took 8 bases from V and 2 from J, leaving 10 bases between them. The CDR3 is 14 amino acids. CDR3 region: CASSRNTGANVLTF. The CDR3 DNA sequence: TGTGCCAGCTCCCGAAACACTGGGGCCAACGTCCTGACTTTC.

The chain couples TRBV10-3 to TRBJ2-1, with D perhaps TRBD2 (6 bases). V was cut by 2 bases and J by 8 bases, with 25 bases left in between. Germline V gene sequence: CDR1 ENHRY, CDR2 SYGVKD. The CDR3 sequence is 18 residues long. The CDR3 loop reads CAISEAPRTGRDRDEQFF. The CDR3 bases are TGTGCCATCAGTGAGGCTCCCCGGACTGGGCGGGATCGCGATGAGCAGTTCTTC.

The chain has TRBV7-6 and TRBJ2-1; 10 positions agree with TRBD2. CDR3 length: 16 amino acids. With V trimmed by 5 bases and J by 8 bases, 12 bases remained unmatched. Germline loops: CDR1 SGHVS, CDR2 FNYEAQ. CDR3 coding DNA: TGTGCCAGCAGCCTTATCCAGAGCGGGAGGGCCTATGAGCAGTTCTTC. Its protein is CASSLIQSGRAYEQFF.

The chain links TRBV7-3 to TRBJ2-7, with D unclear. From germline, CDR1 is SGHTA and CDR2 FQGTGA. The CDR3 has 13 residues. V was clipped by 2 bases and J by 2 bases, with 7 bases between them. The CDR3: CASSLGITYEQYF. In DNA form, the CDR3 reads TGTGCCAGCAGCTTAGGCATCACCTACGAGCAGTACTTC.

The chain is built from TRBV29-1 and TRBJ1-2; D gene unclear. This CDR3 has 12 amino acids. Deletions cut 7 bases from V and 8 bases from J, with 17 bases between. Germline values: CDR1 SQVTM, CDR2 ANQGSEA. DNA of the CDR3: TGCAGCGCTACAATCTCAATGGCCGGCTACACCTTC. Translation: CSATISMAGYTF.

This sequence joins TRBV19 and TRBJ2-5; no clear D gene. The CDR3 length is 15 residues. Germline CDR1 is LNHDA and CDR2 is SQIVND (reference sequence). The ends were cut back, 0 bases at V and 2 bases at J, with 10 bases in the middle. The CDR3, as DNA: TGTGCCAGTAGTATAGATCAGTCAGGACAAGAGACCCAGTACTTC. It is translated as CASSIDQSGQETQYF.

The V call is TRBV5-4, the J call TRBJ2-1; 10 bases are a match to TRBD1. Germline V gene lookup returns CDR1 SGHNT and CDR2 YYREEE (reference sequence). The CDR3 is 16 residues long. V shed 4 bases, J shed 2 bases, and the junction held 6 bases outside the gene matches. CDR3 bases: TGTGCCAGCAGCGGGGACAGGGGCCATCCCTACAATGAGCAGTTCTTC. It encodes CASSGDRGHPYNEQFF.

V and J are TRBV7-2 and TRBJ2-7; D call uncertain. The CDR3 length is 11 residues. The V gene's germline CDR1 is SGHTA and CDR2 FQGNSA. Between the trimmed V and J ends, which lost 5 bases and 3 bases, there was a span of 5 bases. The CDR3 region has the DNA TGTGCCAGCAGCCGGAACTACGAGCAGTACTTC. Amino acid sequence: CASSRNYEQYF.